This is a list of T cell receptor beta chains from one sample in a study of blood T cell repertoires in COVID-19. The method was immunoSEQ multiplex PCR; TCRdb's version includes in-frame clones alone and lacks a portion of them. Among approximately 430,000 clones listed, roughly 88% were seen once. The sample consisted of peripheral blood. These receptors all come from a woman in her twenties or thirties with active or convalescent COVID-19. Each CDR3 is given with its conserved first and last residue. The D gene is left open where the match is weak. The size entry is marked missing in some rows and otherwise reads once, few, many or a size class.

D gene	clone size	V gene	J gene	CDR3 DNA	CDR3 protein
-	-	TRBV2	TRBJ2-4	TGTGCCAGCAGTGAGACACCCCTAGGGGAAAACATTCAGTACTTC	CASSETPLGENIQYF
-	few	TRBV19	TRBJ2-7	TGTGCCAGTAGTTTCCATTCGAGCGGGCTCCCCCACGAGCAGTACTTC	CASSFHSSGLPHEQYF
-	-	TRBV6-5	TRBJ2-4	TGTGCCAGCAGTTACTTGTCAGGGGTGGACAAAAACATTCAGTACTTC	CASSYLSGVDKNIQYF
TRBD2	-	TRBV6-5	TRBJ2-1	TGTGCCAGCAGGGGACTAGCCCAAGGGGGGAATGAGCAGTTCTTC	CASRGLAQGGNEQFF
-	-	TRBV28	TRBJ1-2	TGTGCCAGCAGCCTCCCTGGGGCGGTTGGCTACACCTTC	CASSLPGAVGYTF
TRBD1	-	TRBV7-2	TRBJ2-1	TGTGCCAGCAACCGGGACAGTTTTTCCTACAATGAGCAGTTCTTC	CASNRDSFSYNEQFF
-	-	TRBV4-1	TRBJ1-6	TGCGCCAGCAGCCAAGTCCACAGGTTCGGTAATTCACCCCTCCACTTT	CASSQVHRFGNSPLHF
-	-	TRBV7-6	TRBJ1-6	TGTGCCAGCAGCCCCCTCGATCAGGGGAATTCACCCCTCCACTTT	CASSPLDQGNSPLHF
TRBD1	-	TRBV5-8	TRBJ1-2	TGTGCCAGCAGCCCACAGGGGGCGCATGGCTACACCTTC	CASSPQGAHGYTF
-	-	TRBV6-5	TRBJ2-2	TGTGCCAGCAGTCACTGGGGGAGGGGGGCCGGGGAGCTGTTTTTT	CASSHWGRGAGELFF
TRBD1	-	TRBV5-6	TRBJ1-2	TGTGCCAGCAGCTTGCTGACAGGGGTCACTAACTATGGCTACACCTTC	CASSLLTGVTNYGYTF
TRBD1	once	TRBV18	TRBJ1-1	TGTGCCAGCCACTCGGGACAGGGCACTGAAGCTTTCTTT	CASHSGQGTEAFF
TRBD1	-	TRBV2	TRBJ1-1	TGTGCCAGCAGGGACAGGGCGAACACTGAAGCTTTCTTT	CASRDRANTEAFF
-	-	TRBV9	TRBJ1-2	TGTGCCAGCAGCCCAGATACTAACTATGGCTACACCTTC	CASSPDTNYGYTF
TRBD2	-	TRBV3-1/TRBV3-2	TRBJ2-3	TGTGCCAGCAACATAGCGGGGGGAATCACAGATACGCAGTATTTT	CASNIAGGITDTQYF
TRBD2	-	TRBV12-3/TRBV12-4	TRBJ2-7	TGTGCCACAGGGCCGGGACTAGTTTTCGAGCAGTACTTC	CATGPGLVFEQYF
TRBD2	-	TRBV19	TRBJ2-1	TGTGCCAGTAGTATCCGCGGGGGGCCTACCTACAATGAGCAGTTCTTC	CASSIRGGPTYNEQFF
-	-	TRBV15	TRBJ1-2	TGTGCCACCAGCAGCACGATTAACAGGGACCCCTATAACTATGGCTACACCTTC	CATSSTINRDPYNYGYTF
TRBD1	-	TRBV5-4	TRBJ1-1	TGTGCCAGCAGCTGGAGGGACAGTTTGAACACTGAAGCTTTCTTT	CASSWRDSLNTEAFF
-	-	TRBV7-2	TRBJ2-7	TGTGCCAGCAGCTTAGGAGGGAGGGGGTACGAGCAGTACTTC	CASSLGGRGYEQYF
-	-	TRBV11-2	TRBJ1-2	TGTGCCAGCAGCTTAGATCTTGTTTTTGGCTACACCTTC	CASSLDLVFGYTF
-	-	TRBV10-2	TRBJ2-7	TGCGCCAGCAGGGATGCGGGCCTAACCTACGAGCAGTACTTC	CASRDAGLTYEQYF
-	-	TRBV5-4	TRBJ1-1	TGTGCCAGCAGCTTGGCTCCCAGGGCCGACACTGAAGCTTTCTTT	CASSLAPRADTEAFF
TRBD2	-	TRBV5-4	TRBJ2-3	TGTGCCAGCAGCCCCGGGACTAGCGGGGGGGGTAGCACAGATACGCAGTATTTT	CASSPGTSGGGSTDTQYF
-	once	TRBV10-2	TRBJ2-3	TGCGCCAGCAGTTCTCCAGGGGAAAGCACAGATACGCAGTATTTT	CASSSPGESTDTQYF
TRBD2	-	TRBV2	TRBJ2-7	TGTGCCAGCAGGATGGGGGGGTTCGAGCAGTACTTC	CASRMGGFEQYF
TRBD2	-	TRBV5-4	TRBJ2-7	TGTGCCAGCAGCTTTTTAGGCGGGAGTAAGTACGAGCAGTACTTC	CASSFLGGSKYEQYF
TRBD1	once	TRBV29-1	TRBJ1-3	TGCAGCGTTGCCGGGACAGGGGTGTCTGGAAACACCATATATTTT	CSVAGTGVSGNTIYF
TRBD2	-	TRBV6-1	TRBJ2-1	TGTGCCAGCAGTGAAGGGGCGGGAGTGTCTCGAGAGCAGTTCTTC	CASSEGAGVSREQFF
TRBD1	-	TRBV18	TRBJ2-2	TGTGCCAGCTCACCGGGACAGGGGAACACCGGGGAGCTGTTTTTT	CASSPGQGNTGELFF
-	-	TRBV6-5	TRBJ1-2	TGTGCCAGCTCCTCGGGAGGGGGGTATGGCTACACCTTC	CASSSGGGYGYTF
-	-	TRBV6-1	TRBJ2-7	TGTGCCAGCAGTGAACTCCTCGGTCAGGGGATTGGGACCTACGAGCAGTACTTC	CASSELLGQGIGTYEQYF
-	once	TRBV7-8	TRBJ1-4	TGTGCCAGCAGCTTAACGGGGGGGCGAAAACTGTTTTTT	CASSLTGGRKLFF
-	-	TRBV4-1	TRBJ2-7	TGCGCCAGCAGCCAAGAGGAGGGTCAGGTGGGCTACGAGCAGTACTTC	CASSQEEGQVGYEQYF
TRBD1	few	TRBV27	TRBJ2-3	TGTGCCAGCAGCCCATCTATCGGGACAGGCACAGATACGCAGTATTTT	CASSPSIGTGTDTQYF
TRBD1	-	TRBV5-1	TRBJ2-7	TGCGCCAGCAGCTTGGTCTGGGACAGGGTTCCCCACTCCTACGAGCAGTACTTC	CASSLVWDRVPHSYEQYF
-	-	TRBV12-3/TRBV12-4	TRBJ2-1	TGTGCCAGCAGTTTGTTCGCGGGCAATGAGCAGTTCTTC	CASSLFAGNEQFF
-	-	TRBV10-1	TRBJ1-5	TGCGCCAGCAGTCCTGACAGAAATAGCAATCAGCCCCAGCATTTT	CASSPDRNSNQPQHF
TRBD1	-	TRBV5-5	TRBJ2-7	TGTGCCAGCAGCACAGGGGACACCTCAAGGTACGAGCAGTACTTC	CASSTGDTSRYEQYF
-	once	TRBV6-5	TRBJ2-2	TGTGCCAGCAGTCAACTGCTAAACACCGGGGAGCTGTTTTTT	CASSQLLNTGELFF
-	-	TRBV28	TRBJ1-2	TGTGCCACCAAGGTGGTACAGTACCGCTATGGCTACACCTTC	CATKVVQYRYGYTF
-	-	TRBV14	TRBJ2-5	TGTGCCAGCAGCCAAACGTGGGCTCGAGAGACCCAGTACTTC	CASSQTWARETQYF
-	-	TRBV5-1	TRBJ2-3	TGCGCCAGCAGCCCGAAGCCGGGGGGCCAGATTAGCACAGATACGCAGTATTTT	CASSPKPGGQISTDTQYF
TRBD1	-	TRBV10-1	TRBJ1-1	TGCGCCAGCATGGGGACAGGGGGTACTGAAGCTTTCTTT	CASMGTGGTEAFF
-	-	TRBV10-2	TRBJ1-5	TGCGCCAGCGGGGGCACATTCCGGGATCAGCCCCAGCATTTT	CASGGTFRDQPQHF
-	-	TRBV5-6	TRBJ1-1	TGTGCCAGCAGCCTACTCGACAGGAACACTGAAGCTTTCTTT	CASSLLDRNTEAFF
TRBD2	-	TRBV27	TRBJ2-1	TGTGCCAGCAGTCTCCTGGTAGCGGGAGTATTCCATGAGCAGTTCTTC	CASSLLVAGVFHEQFF
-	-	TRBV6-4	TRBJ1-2	TGTGCCAGCAGTGACAGGGCGGGCTATGGCTACACCTTC	CASSDRAGYGYTF
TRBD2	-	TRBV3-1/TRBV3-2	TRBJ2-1	TGTGCCAGCAGCCAAGATCCGAGCGGGAGGGCCGATGAGCAGTTCTTC	CASSQDPSGRADEQFF
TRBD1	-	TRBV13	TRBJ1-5	TGTGCCAGCAGCCTAACAGGGGGGTATAGCAATCAGCCCCAGCATTTT	CASSLTGGYSNQPQHF
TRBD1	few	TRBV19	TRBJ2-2	TGTGCCACCGCGACAGGGGGAATCAGCGGGGAGCTGTTTTTT	CATATGGISGELFF
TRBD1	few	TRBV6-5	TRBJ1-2	TGTGCCAGCAGTTACGGGACAGGGGGCTATGGCTACACCTTC	CASSYGTGGYGYTF
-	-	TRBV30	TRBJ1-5	TGTGCCTGGAGTGGCCCGTTAACAGGGCGGTGGGCTCGCAATCAGCCCCAGCATTTT	CAWSGPLTGRWARNQPQHF